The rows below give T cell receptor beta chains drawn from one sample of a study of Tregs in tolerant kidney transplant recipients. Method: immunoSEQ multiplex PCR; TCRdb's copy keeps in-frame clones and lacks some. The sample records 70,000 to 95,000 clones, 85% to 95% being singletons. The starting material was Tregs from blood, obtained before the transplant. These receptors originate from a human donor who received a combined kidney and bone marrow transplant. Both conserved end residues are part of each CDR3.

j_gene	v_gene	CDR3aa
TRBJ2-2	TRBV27	CASRLEGGDTGELFF
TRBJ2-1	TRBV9	CASSVRGQQHEQFF
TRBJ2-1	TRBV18	CASSPPAGGAINEQFF
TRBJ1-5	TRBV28	CASSLWAGQGAVSNQPQHF
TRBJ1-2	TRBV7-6	CASSSTGGYGYTF
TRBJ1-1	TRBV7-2	CASNLEGLRNTEAFF
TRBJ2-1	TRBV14	CASSQDHGSIVWNEQFF
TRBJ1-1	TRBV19	CASSIDHRVGTEAFF
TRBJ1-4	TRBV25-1	CASSEYVGNEKLFF
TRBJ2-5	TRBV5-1	CASSPKPNTGFILVETQYF
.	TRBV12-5	CASGASSGPYTYEQYF
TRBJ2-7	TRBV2	CASRGWREGGEQYF
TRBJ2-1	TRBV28	CAIRGSTSSYNEQFF
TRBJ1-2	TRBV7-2	CASSLEGMRGYTF
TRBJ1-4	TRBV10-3	CAISEEQGRSEKLFF
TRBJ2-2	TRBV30	CAWLLAAGRELFF
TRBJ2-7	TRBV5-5	CASSSGGNYEQYF
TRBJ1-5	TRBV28	CASRTPGQGSNQPQHF
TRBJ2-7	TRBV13	CASSLGLAGGSYEQYF
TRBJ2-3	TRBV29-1	CSVGGLPANTDTQYF
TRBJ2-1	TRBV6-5	CASSTAVSGRNEQFF
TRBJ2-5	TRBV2	CASGGTQGRETQYF
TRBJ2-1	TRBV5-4	CASSLTGNEQFF
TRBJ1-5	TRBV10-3	CATSSPSQPQHF
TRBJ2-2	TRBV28	CASSSHGAGDTGELFF
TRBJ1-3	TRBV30	CAWGQGAGNTIYF
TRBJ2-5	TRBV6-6	CASRHGQGGGTQYF
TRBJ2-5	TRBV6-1	CASGPTETQYF
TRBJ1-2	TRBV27	CASSGTGYGYTF
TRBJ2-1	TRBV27	CASSLRGTATYNEQFF
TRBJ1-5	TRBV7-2	CASSPRISNQPQHF
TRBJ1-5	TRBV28	CASTLGTNQPQHF
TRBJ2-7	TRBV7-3	CASTPSGRGTYEQYF
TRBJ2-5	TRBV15	CATSRGQGVETQYF
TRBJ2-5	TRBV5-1	CASSLDRAGETQYF
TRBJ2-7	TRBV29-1	CSVRDRGLVYEQYF
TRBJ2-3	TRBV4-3	CASSQAYLGTQYF
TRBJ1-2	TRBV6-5	CASSYFYGTGVDGYTF
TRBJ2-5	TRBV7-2	CASSYYRGQQETQYF
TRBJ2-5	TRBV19	CASSNPRDGQETQYF
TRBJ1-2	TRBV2	CASRVDSNYGYTF
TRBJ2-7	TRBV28	CASTDPGWGDEQYF
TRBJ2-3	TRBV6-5	CASSKGVTDTQYF
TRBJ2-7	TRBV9	CASSVDSGAREQYF
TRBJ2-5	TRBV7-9	CASSLPKRDPQETQYF
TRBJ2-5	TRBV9	CASSPTGAQETQYF
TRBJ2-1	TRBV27	CASKTDRAGWLMDEQFF
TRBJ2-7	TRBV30	CAWSVGSGSFNEQYF
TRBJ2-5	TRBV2	CASTRTSGTGETQYF
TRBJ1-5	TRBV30	CAWSEMGQPQHF
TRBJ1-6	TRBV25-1	CASSPQGVSGTSPLHF
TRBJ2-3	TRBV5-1	CAAGPGRSTDTQYF
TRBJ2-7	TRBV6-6	CASRLPGSYEQYF
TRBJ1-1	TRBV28	CASSPSHRWGTEAFF
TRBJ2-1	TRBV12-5	CASGLVGAEQFF
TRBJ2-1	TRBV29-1	CSVENRGFNEQFF
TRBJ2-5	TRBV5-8	CASSLGGEQETQYF
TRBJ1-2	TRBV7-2	CASSFDRDVGGYTF
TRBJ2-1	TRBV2	CASSNRDRKPQFF
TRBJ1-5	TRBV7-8	CASSGPNQPQHF